Listed here are 10 T cell receptor beta chains from one sample, sequenced in a study of naive and memory T cell subsets. RNA was extracted from under 3 ml of whole blood of healthy adults. For blood and skin samples, reverse transcription used TCR alpha and beta constant primers. MiXCR, applied by TCRdb to the 5' RACE reads, yields one record per CDR3 protein. The sample includes more than 25,000 distinct CDR3 sequences, under 30% seen only once; the top ten take about 1.8%. These receptors came from a female donor in good health.

This clonotype came up many times. The rearrangement uses TRBV7-9 and TRBJ1-1, with unresolved D. The CDR3 contains 13 residues. Germline V gene sequence: CDR1 SEHNR, CDR2 FQNEAQ (reference sequence). V shed 1 base and J shed 3 bases, with 6 bases lying between them. CDR3 nucleotides: TGTGCCAGCAGCTTAGGAGTGGACACTGAAGCTTTCTTT. It yields the protein CASSLGVDTEAFF.

This clonotype was picked up a small number of times. This chain links TRBV20-1 with TRBJ1-1; TRBD1 might be the D (6 bases). This CDR3 contains 15 residues. V gave up 2 bases and J gave up 0 bases, with 13 bases separating them. Germline V lookup: CDR1 DFQATT, CDR2 SNEGSKA (reference sequence). CDR3 sequence: CSARLGQPLNTEAFF. CDR3 nucleotide sequence: TGCAGTGCTAGACTAGGACAGCCACTGAACACTGAAGCTTTCTTT.

This clonotype ranks as medium-sized (0.01 to 0.1%). The gene calls are TRBV7-9 and TRBJ2-6; the match to TRBD1 covers 8 bases. Trimming removed 3 bases from V and 4 bases from J; junction bases left unmatched: 5. The CDR3 extends over 16 amino acids. CDR1 is SEHNR, CDR2 FQNEAQ, per germline (reference sequence). CDR3 protein: CASSFWQGAGANVLTF. CDR3 DNA: TGTGCCAGCAGCTTTTGGCAGGGGGCCGGGGCCAACGTCCTGACTTTC.

The chain uses TRBV5-6 and TRBJ2-7, with 7 bases that match TRBD1. From germline, CDR1 is SGHDT and CDR2 YYEEEE. This CDR3 contains 16 residues. The junction had 12 bases not matched to a gene; V was cut back by 0 bases and J by 6 bases. The CDR3 protein is CASSLDFGTAPSEQYF. CDR3 in DNA: TGTGCCAGCAGCTTGGATTTTGGGACAGCTCCTTCCGAGCAGTACTTC.

A few counts support this clonotype. V usage is TRBV20-1 and J usage is TRBJ1-1; 9 nucleotides agree with TRBD1. CDR3 length equals 13 residues. Germline loops: CDR1 DFQATT, CDR2 SNEGSKA (reference sequence). After removal of 6 bases from V and 11 bases from J, the junction contained 13 bases not matched to a gene. In nucleotides, the CDR3 is TGCAGTGCCCGGGACAGGGTGGGGAAGGGTGCTTTCTTT. It is translated as CSARDRVGKGAFF.

The gene calls are TRBV9 and TRBJ2-1; TRBD2 matches 7 bases. With V trimmed by 3 bases and J by 4 bases, 1 base remained unmatched. Germline V gene sequence: CDR1 SGDLS, CDR2 YYNGEE. The CDR3 has 13 amino acids. This CDR3 reads CASSAGGYNEQFF. Here the CDR3 DNA reads TGTGCCAGCAGCGCCGGGGGGTACAATGAGCAGTTCTTC.

This clonotype showed up many times. The chain recombines TRBV6-5 with TRBJ2-7; TRBD1 is a possible D gene (5 bases). V was clipped by 0 bases and J by 2 bases, with 14 bases between them. Germline CDR1 and CDR2: MNHEY and SVGAGI. This CDR3 spans 16 amino acids. The CDR3 loop reads CASSYSIQGGTYEQYF. CDR3 bases: TGTGCCAGCAGTTACTCGATCCAGGGCGGTACCTACGAGCAGTACTTC.

This clonotype was counted only a few times. DNA for the CDR3: TGCAGTGCTCCCCTTCCGACTAGCGGGGGGGAGACCCAGTACTTC. Its translation: CSAPLPTSGGETQYF. The chain links TRBV20-1 to TRBJ2-5; 13 bases fit TRBD2. After removal of 5 bases from V and 5 bases from J, the junction contained 8 bases not matched to a gene. CDR1 and CDR2 from the germline V gene are DFQATT and SNEGSKA (reference sequence). This CDR3 has 15 residues.

The genes are TRBV5-6 and TRBJ2-1; D is unclear. The V end was cut by 1 base, the J end by 7 bases, with 3 bases between. CDR1 SGHDT and CDR2 YYEEEE come from the germline V gene. The CDR3 spans 11 residues. CDR3 sequence reads: CASSLTNEQFF. The CDR3 nucleotides read TGTGCCAGCAGCTTGACTAATGAGCAGTTCTTC.

The chain combines TRBV12-3 or TRBV12-4 with TRBJ2-7; D gene uncertain. Trimming removed 2 bases at V and 10 bases at J, with 12 bases between. CDR3 length equals 12 residues. CDR3 DNA sequence: TGTGCCAGCAGTTTAAGTAGAATGGAACAGTACTTC. Translation: CASSLSRMEQYF.